The 25 T cell receptor beta chains below were found in one sample sequenced in a study of shared clonotypes between healthy human individuals. Sequenced by immunoSEQ multiplex PCR; TCRdb stores in-frame clones only, minus some. The repertoire holds around 720,000 clones, with roughly 73% as singletons. Sequenced: memory CD4+ T cells sorted from blood. Regarding subset: CD45RA-negative fraction. These receptors all stem from a woman aged 25-40 years in good health.

The rearrangement links TRBV5-8 to TRBJ2-7; 12 nucleotides line up with TRBD1. In germline, CDR1 is SGHTS, CDR2 YDEGEE. The CDR3 is made up of 15 amino acids. V dropped 3 bases and J dropped 5; count of bases not matched to a gene: 6. DNA of the CDR3: TGTGCCAGCAGCTCCCGGGACAGGGGGCTTCACGAGCAGTACTTC. Protein: CASSSRDRGLHEQYF.

V and J are TRBV29-1 and TRBJ2-1; 11 bases line up with TRBD2. V lost 7 bases, J lost 7 bases, and 9 bases stayed unmatched. The CDR3 sequence is 14 residues long. Germline assignment: CDR1 SQVTM and CDR2 ANQGSEA. The CDR3 region is CSALGVAGGNEQFF. In DNA form, the CDR3 reads TGCAGCGCCTTGGGGGTAGCGGGAGGGAATGAGCAGTTCTTC.

This chain connects TRBV6-6 to TRBJ2-7; TRBD1 is a possible D gene (6 bases). Trimming took 6 bases from V and 1 from J, leaving 10 bases between them. CDR3 length: 13 amino acids. Germline CDR1 and CDR2: MNHNY and SVGAGI (reference sequence). The CDR3 here is CASRKGQSYEQYF. CDR3 coding DNA: TGTGCCAGCAGAAAAGGACAGTCCTACGAGCAGTACTTC.

This chain connects TRBV27 to TRBJ1-5; tentatively, D is TRBD1 (5 bases). CDR3 size: 14 residues. Germline CDR1 MNHEY, CDR2 SMNVEV (reference sequence). Between the trimmed V and J ends, which lost 5 bases and 6 bases, there was a span of 14 bases. In nucleotides, the CDR3 is TGTGCCAGCAGTCCAGGGACTCTCGTTCAGCCCCAGCATTTT. Translation: CASSPGTLVQPQHF.

V and J are TRBV7-8 and TRBJ1-1; unclear D gene. The CDR3 length is 12 residues. Trimming removed 4 bases from V and 1 base from J, with 4 bases in between. CDR1 and CDR2 from the germline V gene are SGHVS and FQNEAQ. CDR3 loop: CASSWGNTEAFF. The CDR3 nucleotides read TGTGCCAGCAGCTGGGGGAACACTGAAGCTTTCTTT.

The chain links TRBV11-3 to TRBJ2-3; no clear D gene. Germline values: CDR1 SGHNT, CDR2 YENEEA. The CDR3 extends over 16 amino acids. V shed 6 bases and J shed 6 bases, with 22 bases lying between them. CDR3: CASSPTRTAPLDTQYF. In DNA form, the CDR3 reads TGTGCCAGCAGTCCCACCCGCACCGCCCCACTTGATACGCAGTATTTT.

V gene TRBV27 combines with J gene TRBJ2-3, with D perhaps TRBD2 (6 bases). Per the germline V gene, CDR1 is MNHEY and CDR2 is SMNVEV (reference sequence). V was clipped by 4 bases and J by 9 bases, with 20 bases between them. The CDR3 totals 15 residues. CDR3 sequence: CASSSSGTSIRTQYF. The CDR3 coding sequence is TGTGCCAGCAGTTCCTCCGGGACTTCTATTCGCACGCAGTATTTT.

The V and J genes are TRBV11-2 and TRBJ1-2; 8 positions agree with TRBD1. Germline V gives CDR1 SGHAT, CDR2 FQNNGV. The CDR3 has 15 residues. Germline trimming cut 5 bases from V and 4 bases from J; bases unmatched to any gene: 9. The CDR3 nucleotides read TGTGCCAGCAGCCCAGGGGGCAGCTGGGGCTATGGCTACACCTTC. Translation gives CASSPGGSWGYGYTF. The variable domain in full, completed from reference TRBV11-2 and TRBJ1-2, reads EAGVAQSPRYKIIEKRQSVAFWCNPISGHATLYWYQQILGQGPKLLIQFQNNGVVDDSQLPKDRFSAERLKGVDSTLKIQPAKLEDSAVYLCASSPGGSWGYGYTFGSGTRLTVV.

This clone was seen more than once but under ten times. This rearrangement joins TRBV7-2 to TRBJ2-7, with 7 bases lining up with TRBD2. The CDR3 loop spans 18 amino acids. Germline-derived CDR1 and CDR2 are SGHTA and FQGNSA. V dropped 3 bases and J dropped 5; count of bases not matched to a gene: 19. The CDR3 DNA sequence: TGTGCCAGCAGCTTTCTTTCCCTGGGGCGGGAGACTCGGAACGAGCAGTACTTC. It codes for CASSFLSLGRETRNEQYF.

This chain uses TRBV18 with TRBJ2-1, with D possibly matching TRBD1 (6 bases). The V end was cut by 3 bases, the J end by 7 bases, with 13 bases between. CDR1 KGHSH and CDR2 LQKENI come from the germline V gene. The CDR3 extends over 14 amino acids. CDR3 amino acids: CASSPDNQGNEQFF. DNA of the CDR3: TGTGCCAGCTCACCCGATAATCAGGGGAATGAGCAGTTCTTC. The entire variable domain, with the rest obtained from reference TRBV18 and TRBJ2-1, is as follows: NAGVMQNPRHLVRRRGQEARLRCSPMKGHSHVYWYRQLPEEGLKFMVYLQKENIIDESGMPKERFSAEFPKEGPSILRIQQVVRGDSAAYFCASSPDNQGNEQFFGPGTRLTVL.

This clone appeared a few times. The chain carries TRBV5-1 and TRBJ2-1, with TRBD2 identical over 9 bases. Trimming took 2 bases from V and 7 from J; bases not matched to a gene: 10. The CDR3 loop spans 16 amino acids. Germline values: CDR1 SGHRS, CDR2 YFSETQ. The CDR3 nucleotides read TGCGCCAGCAGCTTTAGTAGCGGGAGAGGTGGAAATGAGCAGTTCTTC. As protein: CASSFSSGRGGNEQFF. Full variable domain (rest looked up from reference TRBV5-1 and TRBJ2-1): KAGVTQTPRYLIKTRGQQVTLSCSPISGHRSVSWYQQTPGQGLQFLFEYFSETQRNKGNFPGRFSGRQFSNSRSEMNVSTLELGDSALYLCASSFSSGRGGNEQFFGPGTRLTVL.

A remark on this clone: The sample contains more than one DNA sequence encoding this CDR3. The J gene is TRBJ1-1, the V gene TRBV5-1, with 8 bases lining up with TRBD1. CDR1 and CDR2 from the germline V gene are SGHRS and YFSETQ. The V segment lost 4 bases and the J segment 8 bases; nucleotides outside the gene matches: 7. The CDR3 covers 13 residues. CDR3 loop: CASSTGQVTEAFF. The CDR3 coding sequence is TGCGCCAGCAGCACGGGACAGGTAACCGAAGCTTTCTTT.

The gene calls are TRBV4-1 and TRBJ2-5; D not certain. CDR1 is MGHRA and CDR2 is YSYEKL in the germline V gene. Deletions cut 0 bases from V and 4 bases from J, with 18 bases between. This CDR3 comprises 17 residues. In DNA form, the CDR3 reads TGCGCCAGCAGCCAAGATAAAGGTTTGGTAGAGCGAGAGACCCAGTACTTC. Its translation: CASSQDKGLVERETQYF.

With regard to this clone: A single base is all that separates this from a far larger clone, so a read error is likely. The J gene is TRBJ2-7, the V gene TRBV14; weak D call: TRBD2 (5 bases). The CDR3 loop spans 16 amino acids. CDR1 and CDR2 (germline): SGHDN, FVKESK. CDR3 bases: TGTGCCGGCAGCCAGATTCTGGGGAGCCCCCCCTACGAGCAGTACTTC. This gives the protein CAGSQILGSPPYEQYF.

The CDR3 DNA reads as TGTGCCAGCTCACCACCAAGGGGGGACCTTGAGACCCAGTACTTC. This gives the protein CASSPPRGDLETQYF. The chain is built from TRBV18 and TRBJ2-5; either TRBD1 or TRBD2 may supply D (6 bases each). Germline CDR1 KGHSH, CDR2 LQKENI. The CDR3 totals 15 residues. V lost 0 bases to trimming and J lost 5 bases, with 13 bases between them.

This clone was found a few times. This CDR3 is also generated by other DNA sequences in the sample. This chain joins TRBV7-2 and TRBJ1-1; tentative D call: TRBD1 (5 bases). Trimming took off 2 bases at V and 5 bases at J, with 9 bases between the two ends. This CDR3 is 13 amino acids long. Germline V CDR1 and CDR2: SGHTA, FQGNSA. CDR3 in amino acids: CASSLQGDTEAFF. The CDR3 DNA follows: TGTGCCAGCAGCTTACAGGGAGATACTGAAGCTTTCTTT.

This clone occurred once. This rearrangement joins TRBV10-1 to TRBJ2-2; D possibly corresponds to TRBD1 (5 bases). Trimming removed 3 bases at V and 6 bases at J, with 5 bases between. The CDR3 is 12 residues long. In germline, CDR1 is WNHNN, CDR2 SYGVQD (reference sequence). The CDR3 here is CASSEGAGELFF. CDR3 nucleotides: TGCGCCAGCAGTGAAGGGGCCGGGGAGCTGTTTTTT.

With regard to this clone: The sample carries other DNA sequences with the same CDR3. The chain links TRBV28 to TRBJ2-7; D remains ambiguous. V dropped 6 bases and J dropped 0 bases, with 6 bases sitting between them. CDR1 is MDHEN, CDR2 SYDVKM, per germline. This CDR3 is 12 amino acids long. CDR3 protein: CASRTYSYEQYF. Here the CDR3 DNA reads TGTGCCAGCAGAACATACTCCTACGAGCAGTACTTC.

The chain carries TRBV5-4 and TRBJ2-1; 10 nucleotides match TRBD2. J lost 2 bases, V lost 0 bases, and 2 bases had no gene match. Germline V CDR1 and CDR2: SGHNT, YYREEE (reference sequence). CDR3 size: 16 residues. In DNA, the CDR3 is TGTGCCAGCAGCTTGGGTAGCGGGGGGACCTACAATGAGCAGTTCTTC. Residues: CASSLGSGGTYNEQFF.

This clone appeared a few times. This rearrangement joins TRBV28 to TRBJ2-7; TRBD1 might be the D (6 bases). Germline V gives CDR1 MDHEN, CDR2 SYDVKM. This CDR3 spans 15 amino acids. Trimming took off 6 bases at V and 3 bases at J, with 18 bases between the two ends. The CDR3 loop reads CASRPEDLRGYEQYF. As DNA, the CDR3 is TGTGCCAGCAGGCCCGAGGACCTCAGGGGCTACGAGCAGTACTTC. The complete variable domain, with remaining parts taken from reference TRBV28 and TRBJ2-7, reads DVKVTQSSRYLVKRTGEKVFLECVQDMDHENMFWYRQDPGLGLRLIYFSYDVKMKEKGDIPEGYSVSREKKERFSLILESASTNQTSMYLCASRPEDLRGYEQYFGPGTRLTVT.

The chain carries TRBV6-5 and TRBJ1-1, with no clear D. The germline gives CDR1 MNHEY, CDR2 SVGAGI. Trimming left V 7 bases short and J 0 bases short, with 3 bases between. The CDR3 is 11 amino acids. DNA for the CDR3: TGTGCCAGCACCATGAACACTGAAGCTTTCTTT. It is translated as CASTMNTEAFF.

This clone was found many times. This chain joins TRBV2 and TRBJ2-2; D gene uncertain. The germline V gene encodes CDR1 SNHLY and CDR2 FYNNEI. Deletions cut 2 bases from V and 0 bases from J, with 10 bases between. The CDR3 spans 16 residues. This CDR3 is CASSEFGFANTGELFF. The CDR3 nucleotides are TGTGCCAGCAGTGAATTTGGTTTTGCGAACACCGGGGAGCTGTTTTTT.

The rearrangement uses TRBV2 and TRBJ2-3; 7 bases are shared with TRBD2. V was pared by 3 bases and J by 8 bases, with 2 bases of the junction left unmatched. The CDR3 covers 12 residues. The germline V gene has CDR1 SNHLY and CDR2 FYNNEI. In nucleotides, the CDR3 is TGTGCCAGCAGTGAGCCGGGAGGTACGCAGTATTTT. Protein sequence: CASSEPGGTQYF.

This clone is labeled medium-sized. Other DNA sequences in this sample translate to the same CDR3. The chain employs TRBV27 and TRBJ1-4; 9 bases agree with TRBD1. Germline V gene lookup returns CDR1 MNHEY and CDR2 SMNVEV (reference sequence). The CDR3 covers 14 residues. With 6 bases clipped from V and 8 bases from J, the junction kept 7 bases outside the gene matches. The CDR3 region has the DNA TGTGCCAGCAGCCGCGGACAGGGGAACGAAAAACTGTTTTTT. It translates to CASSRGQGNEKLFF.

The chain couples TRBV4-1 to TRBJ2-1, with D unclear. The CDR3 spans 17 residues. Germline V gene lookup returns CDR1 MGHRA and CDR2 YSYEKL. V lost 2 bases and J 4 bases, leaving 18 bases between the germline ends. This CDR3 reads CASSQIDIGFSYNEQFF. Written as DNA, the CDR3 is TGCGCCAGCAGCCAAATTGACATAGGGTTTTCGTACAATGAGCAGTTCTTC.